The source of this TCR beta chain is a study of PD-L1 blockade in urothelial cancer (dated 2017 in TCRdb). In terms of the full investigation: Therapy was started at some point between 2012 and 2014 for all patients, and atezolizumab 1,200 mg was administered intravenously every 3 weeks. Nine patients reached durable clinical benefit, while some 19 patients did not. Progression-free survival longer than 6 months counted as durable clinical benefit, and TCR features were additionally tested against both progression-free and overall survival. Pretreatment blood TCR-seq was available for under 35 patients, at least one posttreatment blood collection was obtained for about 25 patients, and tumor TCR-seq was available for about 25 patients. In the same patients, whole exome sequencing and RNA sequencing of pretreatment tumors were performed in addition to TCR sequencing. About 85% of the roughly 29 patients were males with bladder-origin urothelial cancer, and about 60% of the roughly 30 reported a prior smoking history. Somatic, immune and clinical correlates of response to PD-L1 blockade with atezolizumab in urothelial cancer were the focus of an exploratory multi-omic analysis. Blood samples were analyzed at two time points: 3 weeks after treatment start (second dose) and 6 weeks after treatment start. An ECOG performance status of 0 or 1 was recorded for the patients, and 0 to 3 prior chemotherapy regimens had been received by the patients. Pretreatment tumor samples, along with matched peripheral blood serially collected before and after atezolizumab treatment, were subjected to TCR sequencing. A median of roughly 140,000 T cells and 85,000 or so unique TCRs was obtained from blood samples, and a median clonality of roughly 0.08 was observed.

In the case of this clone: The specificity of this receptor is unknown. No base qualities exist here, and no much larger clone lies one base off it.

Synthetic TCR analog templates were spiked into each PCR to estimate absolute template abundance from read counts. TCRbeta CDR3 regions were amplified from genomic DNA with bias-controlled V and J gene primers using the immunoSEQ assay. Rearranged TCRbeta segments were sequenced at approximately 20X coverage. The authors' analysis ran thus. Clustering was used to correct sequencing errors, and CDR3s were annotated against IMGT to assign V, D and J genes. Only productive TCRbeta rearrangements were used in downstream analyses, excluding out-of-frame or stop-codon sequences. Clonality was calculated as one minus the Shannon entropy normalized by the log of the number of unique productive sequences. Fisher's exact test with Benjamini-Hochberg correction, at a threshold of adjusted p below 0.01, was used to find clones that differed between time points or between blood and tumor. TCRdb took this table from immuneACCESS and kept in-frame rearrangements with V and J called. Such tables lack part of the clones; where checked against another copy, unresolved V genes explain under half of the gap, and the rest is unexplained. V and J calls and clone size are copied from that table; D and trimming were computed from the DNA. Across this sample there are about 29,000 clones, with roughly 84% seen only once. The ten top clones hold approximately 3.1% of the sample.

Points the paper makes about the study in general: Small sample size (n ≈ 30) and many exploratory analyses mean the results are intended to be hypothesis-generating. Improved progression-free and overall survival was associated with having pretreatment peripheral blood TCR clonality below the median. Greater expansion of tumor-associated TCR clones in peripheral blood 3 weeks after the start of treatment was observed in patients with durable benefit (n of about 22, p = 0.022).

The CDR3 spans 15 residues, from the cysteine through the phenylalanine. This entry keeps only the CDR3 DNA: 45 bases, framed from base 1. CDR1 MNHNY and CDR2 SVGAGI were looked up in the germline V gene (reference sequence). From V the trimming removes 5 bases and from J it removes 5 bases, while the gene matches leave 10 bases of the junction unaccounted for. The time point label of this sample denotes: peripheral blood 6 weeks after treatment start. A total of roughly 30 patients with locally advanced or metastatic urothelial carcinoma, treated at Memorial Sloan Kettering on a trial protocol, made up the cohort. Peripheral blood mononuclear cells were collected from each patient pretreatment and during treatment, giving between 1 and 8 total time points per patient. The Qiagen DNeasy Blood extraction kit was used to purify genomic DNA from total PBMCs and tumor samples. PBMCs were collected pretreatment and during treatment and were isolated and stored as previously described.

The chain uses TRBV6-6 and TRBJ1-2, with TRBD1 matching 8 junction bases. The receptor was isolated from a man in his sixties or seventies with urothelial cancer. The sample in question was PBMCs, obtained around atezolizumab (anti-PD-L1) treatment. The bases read TGTGCCAGCAGTACGAGAGGACAGGGTATTTATGGCTACACCTTC. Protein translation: CASSTRGQGIYGYTF.